The source of this T cell receptor beta chain is a study of Ad26.COV2.S vaccination and SARS-CoV-2 variants. Across the study: Into the muscle, Ad26.COV2.S was dosed once or twice, 56 days apart.

Trimming stripped 4 bases from V and 0 bases from J, with 1 base between. The germline gives CDR1 SGHAT, CDR2 FQNNGV. The CDR3 sequence is 11 residues long. About this clone: Other DNA sequences from this sample encode an identical CDR3 as well.

Sample treatment: some 19 received Ad26.COV2.S at low or high dose, single or two shots; 5 received placebo; per-sample allocation not given. Samples were taken on day 63 after the first vaccine or placebo injection. Expressing Wuhan-strain SARS-CoV-2 spike, an Ad26 vector served as the vaccine. The table came from immunoSEQ multiplex PCR; TCRdb's copy has only in-frame clones and leaves some out. The table records about 480,000 clones, around nine tenths of them present only once. Sequenced here: peripheral blood, sampled in a trial of Ad26.COV2.S vaccine versus placebo. This TCR came from a person between 18 and 59 years old who received the Ad26.COV2.S COVID-19 vaccine or a placebo. V gene TRBV11-2 combines with J gene TRBJ2-7; D remains unclear. CDR3 DNA: TGTGCCAGCAGCTCCTCCTACGAGCAGTACTTC. Translation gives CASSSSYEQYF.